A selection of T cell receptor beta chains follows, all from one sample in a study of regulatory T cells in long-lasting Graves disease. Via MiXCR, TCRdb re-called the multiplex PCR reads, giving one row per CDR3 protein. The sample holds some 450,000 distinct CDR3 sequences, about 25% seen once. The input for sequencing was peripheral blood mononuclear cells (PBMCs), taken when the disease was refractory, from a patient treated with antithyroid drugs. These receptor sequences come from a female donor with Graves disease. Both conserved end residues are part of each CDR3. The order of the fields is D gene, clone size, J gene, V gene, CDR3 DNA, CDR3 protein. D genes are given only for firm matches. For some rows the clone size is stated as once, few or many, or as a class when expanded; others skip it.

NA	few	TRBJ1-1	TRBV27	TGTGCCAGCAGCGCGACAGTCATGAACACTGAAGCTTTCTTT	CASSATVMNTEAFF
NA	NA	TRBJ2-2	TRBV4-1	TGCGCCAGCAGGCCCTTTCTGATCAGTGAGGGGGAGCTGTTTTTT	CASRPFLISEGELFF
TRBD1	NA	TRBJ2-7	TRBV28	TGTGCCAGCAGTAAAGAGACAGGGTACGACGAGCAGTACTTC	CASSKETGYDEQYF
NA	many	TRBJ1-2	TRBV2	TGTGCCAGCAATGGCCCAAGGGCGCCTAACTATGGCTACACCTTC	CASNGPRAPNYGYTF
NA	NA	TRBJ1-2	TRBV5-1	TGCGCCAGCAGCGAGGGACTCACTAACTATGGCTACACCTTC	CASSEGLTNYGYTF
NA	many	TRBJ1-4	TRBV7-8	TGTGCCAGCAGCTTAGGGGTCCAGGAAAAACTGTTTTTT	CASSLGVQEKLFF
NA	many	TRBJ1-5	TRBV24-1	TGTGCCACCAGTGAGGCTGGACGCAATCAGCCCCAGCATTTT	CATSEAGRNQPQHF
TRBD2	few	TRBJ2-4	TRBV20-1	TGCAGTGCTAGAGATCTGATGGTACTAGCGGGAGATGGCATTCAGTACTTC	CSARDLMVLAGDGIQYF
NA	many	TRBJ2-7	TRBV28	TGTGCCAGCAGTTCCCTCGGCCGCGGGACGGACTACGAGCAGTACTTC	CASSSLGRGTDYEQYF
NA	few	TRBJ2-2	TRBV4-1	TGCGCCAGCAGCCCCGGGGTAGGGTCGAACACCGGGGAGCTGTTTTTT	CASSPGVGSNTGELFF
TRBD1	NA	TRBJ1-1	TRBV5-1	TGCGCCAGCAGCGTGGGACAGGGGAGGACTGAAGCTTTCTTT	CASSVGQGRTEAFF
NA	NA	TRBJ1-1	TRBV19	TGTGCCAGTAGTATGCGAGGCAAAGGGACCATTTCGAACACTGAAGCTTTCTTT	CASSMRGKGTISNTEAFF
NA	few	TRBJ2-7	TRBV29-1	TGCAGCGCACAACCACCGGGACGGCCCTACGAGCAGTACTTC	CSAQPPGRPYEQYF
NA	NA	TRBJ2-2	TRBV28	TGTGCCAGCAGGCCGCCTTTAAACACCGGGGAGCTGTTTTTT	CASRPPLNTGELFF
NA	many	TRBJ1-1	TRBV27	TGTGCCAGCAGTCCGGGGGGGATTGAAGCTTTCTTT	CASSPGGIEAFF
TRBD2	few	TRBJ2-3	TRBV6-1	TGTGCCAGCAGGACATCTAGCGGGAGTAGTACAGATACGCAGTATTTT	CASRTSSGSSTDTQYF
NA	few	TRBJ2-7	TRBV2	TGTGCCAGCAGTTCAGGCAGGACCTCCTACGAGCAGTACTTC	CASSSGRTSYEQYF
NA	NA	TRBJ2-2	TRBV19	TGTGCCACCGGACAGACGAACACCGGGGAGCTGTTTTTT	CATGQTNTGELFF
NA	many	TRBJ2-7	TRBV2	TGTGCCAGCAGAGCATACTCCGGGACTGCCCTCTCCTACGAGCAGTACTTC	CASRAYSGTALSYEQYF
TRBD1	many	TRBJ1-2	TRBV5-1	TGCGCCAGCAGCTCACAGGGGGCAGATGGCTACACCTTC	CASSSQGADGYTF
NA	few	TRBJ1-6	TRBV7-9	TGTGCCAGCAGCTTGGGGCAGGGGTCGTCCCCGAATAATTCACCCCTCCACTTT	CASSLGQGSSPNNSPLHF
TRBD1	NA	TRBJ1-6	TRBV10-3	TGTGCCATCAGTGAGTCGGCACAGGGGAATTCACCCCTCCACTTT	CAISESAQGNSPLHF
TRBD2	many	TRBJ2-5	TRBV2	TGTGCCAGCAAGACTAGCGGGGCCACCCAAGAGACCCAGTACTTC	CASKTSGATQETQYF
NA	many	TRBJ2-5	TRBV29-1	TGCAGCGTCGGTGGTGGCAGGATCCGAGAGACCCAGTACTTC	CSVGGGRIRETQYF
NA	few	TRBJ2-7	TRBV14	TGTGCCAGCAGCCAAGACGAGCAGTACTTC	CASSQDEQYF
NA	few	TRBJ1-4	TRBV6-4	TGTGCCAGCTCGGAGGGCGGTGGAACTAATGAAAAACTGTTTTTT	CASSEGGGTNEKLFF
NA	many	TRBJ2-2	TRBV28	TGTGCCAGCAGTTCCAGACATGTTAAGACCGGGGAGCTGTTTTTT	CASSSRHVKTGELFF
NA	many	TRBJ1-1	TRBV6-1	TGTGCCAGCAGCCAAACAGGTATCACTGAAGCTTTCTTT	CASSQTGITEAFF
TRBD2	NA	TRBJ2-7	TRBV20-1	TGCAGTGCTAGAGAGGCCCTTTCTAGCGGGGGTTTGGGTCTCTACGAGCAGTACTTC	CSAREALSSGGLGLYEQYF
TRBD1	NA	TRBJ2-7	TRBV15	TGTGCCACCAGCAGCAGGGACAGGGGGTACGAGCAGTACTTC	CATSSRDRGYEQYF
TRBD2	few	TRBJ2-2	TRBV11-1	TGTGCCAGCAGCCCCGGGACTAGCATTCTATTCGGGGAGCTGTTTTTT	CASSPGTSILFGELFF
NA	NA	TRBJ1-1	TRBV2	TGTGCCAGCAGTGAAGCGCTGGCAGTTGGGGGAGCTTTCTTT	CASSEALAVGGAFF
NA	NA	TRBJ1-5	TRBV20-1	TGCAGTGCTAGGCCTGGACAGTACCAGCCCCAGCATTTT	CSARPGQYQPQHF
TRBD1	NA	TRBJ2-2	TRBV5-1	TGCGCCAGCAGCGGGCGGGACAGGCCAAACACCGGGGAGCTGTTTTTT	CASSGRDRPNTGELFF
NA	NA	TRBJ2-5	TRBV18	TGTGCCAGCTCACCACCGGGCCTCCAACCCCGTCCAGAGACCCAGTACTTC	CASSPPGLQPRPETQYF
TRBD2	NA	TRBJ2-5	TRBV30	TGTACCTATGGACTAGCGGCCCAAGAGACCCAGTACTTC	CTYGLAAQETQYF
NA	NA	TRBJ2-5	TRBV29-1	TGCAGCTCTTACCCCCGGGTTCCGCAAGAGACCCAGTACTTC	CSSYPRVPQETQYF
NA	NA	TRBJ2-4	TRBV14	TGTGCCAGCAGCCAGGATTGGTCGGGACGCGGCCAAAACATTCAGTACTTC	CASSQDWSGRGQNIQYF
TRBD1	many	TRBJ2-7	TRBV2	TGTGCCAGCGGACAGGGCTCGAGCTCCTACGAGCAGTACTTC	CASGQGSSSYEQYF
NA	few	TRBJ2-7	TRBV5-1	TGCGCCAGCAGCTGGGGGGACCCTAACTTCTCCTACGAGCAGTACTTC	CASSWGDPNFSYEQYF
NA	NA	TRBJ1-2	TRBV7-9	TGTGCCAGCAGCTTAGAGGCGGGGGCCGGCTATGGCTACACCTTC	CASSLEAGAGYGYTF
TRBD2	few	TRBJ2-1	TRBV7-2	TGTGCCAGCAGCCGGACTAGCGGGGATGAGCAGTTCTTC	CASSRTSGDEQFF
NA	many	TRBJ2-4	TRBV2	TGTGCCAGCAGTGCCACAGCCAAAAACATTCAGTACTTC	CASSATAKNIQYF
NA	few	TRBJ1-4	TRBV6-1	TGTGCCAGCAGCCCCGACCGAAATGAAAAACTGTTTTTT	CASSPDRNEKLFF
TRBD2	NA	TRBJ2-7	TRBV6-1	TGTGCCAGCACCAACGGAGGCGGGAGGGCATACGAGCAGTACTTC	CASTNGGGRAYEQYF
NA	NA	TRBJ1-2	TRBV10-3	TGTGCCATCAGTGATCGGGGGGCCCTCCGTGGCTACACCTTC	CAISDRGALRGYTF
TRBD2	NA	TRBJ2-1	TRBV6-1	TGTGCCAGCAGTAGACTAGCGGGAGGGGATGAGCAGTTCTTC	CASSRLAGGDEQFF
NA	NA	TRBJ2-7	TRBV4-2	TGTGCCAGCAGCCAAGGTAGCGGAAGCTCCTACGAGCAGTACTTC	CASSQGSGSSYEQYF
TRBD1	many	TRBJ1-1	TRBV30	TGTGCCTCCAGACAGGGGCCTCCCCTGGGGACTGAAGCTTTCTTT	CASRQGPPLGTEAFF
TRBD2	NA	TRBJ2-1	TRBV6-1	TGTGCCACGGGACTAGCGGATTACAATGAGCAGTTCTTC	CATGLADYNEQFF
TRBD2	many	TRBJ2-7	TRBV10-2	TGCGCCAGCAGTGAGTCGAAAGGCCTAGCGGGATCCGAAGGGCAGTACTTC	CASSESKGLAGSEGQYF
TRBD2	few	TRBJ2-7	TRBV30	TGTGCCTGGAACCTAGCGGGCAAGGCCTACGAGCAGTACTTC	CAWNLAGKAYEQYF
TRBD2	many	TRBJ2-2	TRBV6-1	TGTGCCAGCATCGGACTAGCGAACACCGGGGAGCTGTTTTTT	CASIGLANTGELFF
NA	many	TRBJ2-7	TRBV6-1	TGTGCCAGCAGAACCGGGACATTAACCTACGAGCAGTACTTC	CASRTGTLTYEQYF
NA	NA	TRBJ1-1	TRBV18	TGTGCCAGCTCACCTGTTCCGGGGGGCACTGAAGCTTTCTTT	CASSPVPGGTEAFF